The entry that follows covers one T cell receptor (beta chain) sequence. In the source study's methods: From reference gene primer amplification, estimates of nucleated cell counts were derived. Sequencing used immunoSEQ multiplex PCR; TCRdb keeps in-frame clones, though not all of them. From that table come the V and J calls and clone size; the DNA was used to work out D and trimming. The sample holds approximately 300,000 clones, around nine tenths seen once. Membership in each cohort depended on participant-reported clinical history. The data originate from a study of blood T cell repertoires in COVID-19. V was shortened by 4 bases and J by 2 bases, with 9 bases between the two germline ends. Germline loops: CDR1 SNHLY, CDR2 FYNNEI. The CDR3 runs to 13 residues.

The sequencing sample was made of PBMCs or T cells enriched from blood (not recorded which). The chain employs TRBV2 and TRBJ2-7; D is possibly TRBD2 (6 bases). The receptor comes from a woman aged 18 to 35 who had recovered from COVID-19. In nucleotides, the CDR3 is TGTGCCAGCAGTGGGGGACTGACCTACGAGCAGTACTTC. It encodes CASSGGLTYEQYF.